Below are 2 T cell receptor beta chains sequenced from a single sample in a study of blood T cell repertoires in COVID-19. This table comes from immunoSEQ multiplex PCR, and its TCRdb copy is limited to in-frame clones, with some not included. The table lists about 200,000 clones, approximately 87% of them singletons. Sequencing input: peripheral blood. The receptors were sampled from a woman in her forties or fifties with acute or convalescent COVID-19.

This rearrangement joins TRBV11-2 to TRBJ2-7; 10 bases fit TRBD1. J lost 1 base, V lost 0 bases, and 6 bases had no gene match. The CDR3 runs to 17 residues. The germline CDR1 and CDR2 sequences are SGHAT and FQNNGV. The CDR3 here is CASSLESRQGASYEQYF. The CDR3 DNA reads as TGTGCCAGCAGCTTAGAATCTAGACAGGGGGCTTCCTACGAGCAGTACTTC. The variable domain in full, with the rest retrieved from reference TRBV11-2 and TRBJ2-7, is EAGVAQSPRYKIIEKRQSVAFWCNPISGHATLYWYQQILGQGPKLLIQFQNNGVVDDSQLPKDRFSAERLKGVDSTLKIQPAKLEDSAVYLCASSLESRQGASYEQYFGPGTRLTVT.

V is TRBV4-1 and J is TRBJ1-4, with D perhaps TRBD1 (5 bases). Per germline, CDR1 MGHRA and CDR2 YSYEKL. The CDR3 runs to 14 residues. V was shortened by 3 bases and J by 3 bases, with 8 bases between the two germline ends. The CDR3 spells CASSQPGSNEKLFF. The CDR3 DNA sequence: TGCGCCAGCAGCCAGCCAGGGTCTAATGAAAAACTGTTTTTT.